This TCR beta chain was obtained from a study of shared clonotypes between healthy human individuals. Overall study context: Donors were a couple of women and a few men aged 18 to 49. Per donor, CD8 memory used one plate, CD8 naive used two, CD4 memory used three and CD4 naive used three. Study-wide points: Sampling covered blood only; tissue repertoires likely differ.

It was CD45RO-negative cells, positively selected for CCR7, that made up naive CD8 cells, with terminally differentiated effector memory CD45RA+ cells excluded. A remark on this clone: Its target is not known.

J lost 3 bases, V lost 1 base, and 8 bases had no gene match. CDR1 is SGHAT and CDR2 is FQNNGV in the germline V gene. This CDR3 has 17 residues. The DNA input per sorted-subset replicate PCR was roughly 0.2 ug, corresponding to around 30,000 T cell genomes. TCRdb's copy holds only in-frame clones and misses some; the assay was immunoSEQ multiplex PCR. The table includes around 600,000 clones, 95% to 98% detected once. The chain uses TRBV11-2 and TRBJ2-3; TRBD2 aligns across 9 bases. Sequencing was carried out using naive CD8+ T cells sorted from blood. The clonotype comes from a man aged 30 to 45 in good health. DNA of the CDR3: TGTGCCAGCAGCTTAGGACCATTAGCGGGAGAAACAGATACGCAGTATTTT. It yields the protein CASSLGPLAGETDTQYF.